The rows below give T cell receptor beta chains drawn from one sample of a study of beta chain features in type 1 diabetes. Here immunoSEQ multiplex PCR was the method, and the copy in TCRdb shows in-frame clones only, minus some. Of hundreds of thousands of clones listed, 15% were seen once; the top ten hold approximately 0.087%. The sequencing input was naive CD4+ T cells from blood. The source is a young man in good health. Both conserved end residues are part of each CDR3.

CDR3: CASRNGQTSNTGELFF
J: TRBJ2-2
V: TRBV19

CDR3: CASSFPGQESTDTQYF
J: TRBJ2-3
V: TRBV7-2

CDR3: CASSDHAGQGKETQYF
J: TRBJ2-5
V: TRBV25-1

CDR3: CASSEAGGHANTGELFF
J: TRBJ2-2
V: TRBV6-1

CDR3: CRAGSTDTQYF
J: TRBJ2-3
V: TRBV20-1

CDR3: CASSLAARVGYGYTF
J: TRBJ1-2
V: TRBV7-2

CDR3: CASSAGTQETQYF
J: TRBJ2-5
V: TRBV9

CDR3: CASSSRPYPTDTQYF
J: TRBJ2-3
V: TRBV5-1

CDR3: CASRAQGFPGGYTF
J: TRBJ1-2
V: TRBV25-1

CDR3: CASSKEGRRGSPLHF
J: TRBJ1-6
V: TRBV19

CDR3: CASSNPPGPAGELFF
J: TRBJ2-2
V: TRBV6-5

CDR3: CASTLWSYNEQFF
J: TRBJ2-1
V: TRBV28

CDR3: CASSFSRGSGNTIYF
J: TRBJ1-3
V: TRBV27

CDR3: CAIGRNQPQHF
J: TRBJ1-5
V: TRBV28

CDR3: CASSLEFRTDTQYF
J: TRBJ2-3
V: TRBV11-2

CDR3: CASSFERLAGDHEQFF
J: TRBJ2-1
V: TRBV5-1

CDR3: CASSQEWGMYSYEQYF
J: TRBJ2-7
V: TRBV14

CDR3: CAIRTSGISEQYF
J: TRBJ2-7
V: TRBV28

CDR3: CSVTRRLGYGYTF
J: TRBJ1-2
V: TRBV29-1

CDR3: CASSFRDVEQFF
J: TRBJ2-1
V: TRBV7-2

CDR3: CASSSQVPTDTQYF
J: TRBJ2-3
V: TRBV7-2

CDR3: CAGALAFSGFNEQFF
J: TRBJ2-1
V: TRBV7-9

CDR3: CASSPGTGSQPQHF
J: TRBJ1-5
V: TRBV9

CDR3: CASSRTRLNTGELFF
J: TRBJ2-2
V: TRBV7-9

CDR3: CASSDSLYEQYF
J: TRBJ2-7
V: TRBV10-3

CDR3: CASIRGTGELFF
J: TRBJ2-2
V: TRBV28

CDR3: CASTPGTPNYGYTF
J: TRBJ1-2
V: TRBV16

CDR3: CASSRWTSGSRETQYF
J: TRBJ2-5
V: TRBV7-6

CDR3: CASRPGTGYNQPQHF
J: TRBJ1-5
V: TRBV2

CDR3: CASSYRLAGANEQFF
J: TRBJ2-1
V: TRBV6-5

CDR3: CASSSNDGYNQPQHF
J: TRBJ1-5
V: TRBV28

CDR3: CATSRMGFGNNSPLHF
J: TRBJ1-6
V: TRBV15

CDR3: CASSVGTGGQETQYF
J: TRBJ2-5
V: TRBV25-1

CDR3: CASRSPSGEGTDTQYF
J: TRBJ2-3
V: TRBV19

CDR3: CASSLFRVRGQETQYF
J: TRBJ2-5
V: TRBV7-2

CDR3: CASSVLLFTDTQYF
J: TRBJ2-3
V: TRBV7-2

CDR3: CASSGLAGAYEQYF
J: TRBJ2-7
V: TRBV19

CDR3: CAKSEGGNSPLHF
J: TRBJ1-6
V: TRBV30

CDR3: CASSYSGIQGSYEQYF
J: TRBJ2-7
V: TRBV6-5

CDR3: CASSSDRGYNQPQHF
J: TRBJ1-5
V: TRBV7-2

CDR3: CASNPSERRFYEQYF
J: TRBJ2-7
V: TRBV28

CDR3: CASSPTGQETQYF
J: TRBJ2-5
V: TRBV11-2

CDR3: CASSLPRSSYNEQFF
J: TRBJ2-1
V: TRBV5-4

CDR3: CASSIHVGTAVSGANVLTF
J: TRBJ2-6
V: TRBV19

CDR3: CASSQSTGNIQYF
J: TRBJ2-4
V: TRBV4-2

CDR3: CASSPGKGYNEQFF
J: TRBJ2-1
V: TRBV7-9

CDR3: CASSFPGRVNSYTF
J: TRBJ1-2
V: TRBV7-3

CDR3: CASGPDSSGANVLTF
J: TRBJ2-6
V: TRBV12-5

CDR3: CSVEWDGNEQFF
J: TRBJ2-1
V: TRBV29-1

CDR3: CASSPAAGPNTEAFF
J: TRBJ1-1
V: TRBV7-3